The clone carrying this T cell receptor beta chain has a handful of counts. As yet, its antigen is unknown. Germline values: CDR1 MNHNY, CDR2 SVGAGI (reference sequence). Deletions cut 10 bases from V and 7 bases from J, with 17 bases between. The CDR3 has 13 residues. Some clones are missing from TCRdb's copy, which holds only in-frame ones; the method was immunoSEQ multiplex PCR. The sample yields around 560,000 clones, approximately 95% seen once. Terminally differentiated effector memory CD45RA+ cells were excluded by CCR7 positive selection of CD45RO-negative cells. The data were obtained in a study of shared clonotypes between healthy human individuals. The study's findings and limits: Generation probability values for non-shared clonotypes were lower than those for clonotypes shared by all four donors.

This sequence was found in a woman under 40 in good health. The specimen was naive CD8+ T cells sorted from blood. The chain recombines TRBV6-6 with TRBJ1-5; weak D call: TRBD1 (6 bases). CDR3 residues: CATDSRGGQPQHF. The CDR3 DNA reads TGTGCCACCGACTCCAGGGGAGGACAGCCCCAGCATTTT.